The 24 T cell receptor delta chains below were found in one sample sequenced in a study of gamma-delta chains in newborns, infants, children. TCRdb re-called clones from the reads via CATT. The table includes several thousand delta-chain clones, over 2% detected once. The sequenced material came from blood. The receptors come from a child who was a newborn, infant or young child, either healthy, febrile or measles-vaccinated (not recorded which).

Concerning this clone: For this DNA, TCRdb reports the protein of a much larger clone, which diverges at residue 18, most likely from a read error; the protein presented here is translated directly from the DNA. The chain has TRDV1 and TRDJ1; 9 nucleotides align to TRDD3. From germline, CDR1 is TSWWSYY and CDR2 QGS. The CDR3 sequence is 21 residues long. The CDR3 protein is CALGPRGPKQGIRPDTDELIF. The CDR3 DNA reads TGTGCTCTTGGGCCGAGAGGTCCTAAACAGGGGATACGCCCGGACACCGATGAACTCATCTTT.

Of note for this clone: The TCRdb protein, from a much larger clone, departs from this DNA's translation at residues 5 and 9, likely by read error; the protein shown derives from the DNA. The chain carries TRDV2 and TRDJ2; 9 positions agree with TRDD3. Germline trimming cut 3 bases from V and 9 bases from J; bases unmatched to any gene: 10. The CDR3 spans 15 residues. Per germline, CDR1 GEAIGNYY and CDR2 EKD. The CDR3 region is CACDSVGDMRTQLFF. The CDR3 region has the DNA TGTGCCTGTGACTCCGTGGGGGATATGCGAACACAACTCTTCTTT.

This clone was found a few times. TCRdb's listed protein matches a much larger clone and diverges from this DNA's translation at residue 15, likely through a read error; the protein shown comes from the DNA. The chain is built from TRDV1 and TRDJ1; TRDD3 agrees at 13 bases. The trim removed 9 bases at V and 6 bases at J, leaving 22 bases unmatched. The CDR3 totals 19 residues. From germline, CDR1 is TSWWSYY and CDR2 QGS. The DNA for the CDR3 is TGTGCTCTGTACAGTACTGGGGGATACGCGTATCCTTGGATGAATAAACTCATCTTT. Amino acids: CALYSTGGYAYPWMNKLIF.

With respect to this clone: The mismatch at residue 17 between this DNA's translation and the TCRdb protein of a much larger clone likely reflects a read error; the protein shown is translated from the DNA. The chain has TRDV1 and TRDJ1; unclear D gene. The CDR3 totals 20 residues. In germline, CDR1 is TSWWSYY, CDR2 QGS. The DNA for the CDR3 is TGTGCTCTTGGGGAAGTGGGAGGTTTACAATACCGCCGCGAAACCGATAGACTCATCTTT. Amino acid sequence: CALGEVGGLQYRRETDRLIF.

This clone occurred a few times. With a far larger clone one base away, a read error is the likely cause. This same CDR3 is encoded by further DNA sequences in the sample. The V and J genes are TRDV2 and TRDJ3, with 10 bases identical to TRDD3. The CDR3 length is 20 residues. The germline V gene has CDR1 GEAIGNYY and CDR2 EKD. The CDR3 sequence: CACDRTGGSVSSWDTRQMFF. The CDR3 coding sequence is TGTGCCTGTGACCGTACTGGGGGATCTGTAAGCTCCTGGGACACCCGTCAGATGTTTTTC.

This clone has more than one count but fewer than ten. The amino acid sequence in TCRdb belongs to a much larger clone and departs from this DNA's translation at residue 6, likely a sequencing read error; the sequence shown is translated from the DNA. V is TRDV2 and J is TRDJ3, with a tentative D call TRDD3 (6 bases). V shed 0 bases and J shed 0 bases, with 14 bases lying between them. Germline CDR1 and CDR2: GEAIGNYY and EKD. The CDR3 is 19 residues long. The CDR3 DNA is TGTGCCTGTGACACCCGGGGGACCTTGAGCTCCTGGGACACCCGACAGATGTTTTTC. Protein sequence: CACDTRGTLSSWDTRQMFF.

This clone was observed a few times. This likely came from a read error, as a far larger clone is one base away. Other DNA sequences within the sample encode an identical CDR3. This chain joins TRDV3 and TRDJ1; TRDD3 matches 13 bases. This CDR3 region has 16 residues. Germline V gives CDR1 TVYSNPD, CDR2 GDNSRS (reference sequence). The CDR3 DNA sequence: TGTGCCTTCTTCCGCACTGGGGGATACGGCACCGATAAACTAATCTTT. This codes for CAFFRTGGYGTDKLIF.

In regard to this clone: The TCRdb record carries a much larger clone's protein, which differs from this DNA's translation at residue 14; a read error is the likely cause, and the protein listed here is the DNA translation. The CDR3 DNA follows: TGTGCAGCAAGCGCGAGGGTGGGGGATAAAACCGATAAACACATCTTT. Protein product: CAASARVGDKTDKHIF. The chain recombines TRAV29/DV5 with TRDJ1; 9 bases match TRDD3. CDR3 length: 16 residues. Germline values: CDR1 NSMFDY, CDR2 ISSIKDK.

Concerning this clone itself: A far larger clone differs by one base, so this is likely a read error. Other DNA sequences in the same sample also yield this CDR3. This chain connects TRDV1 to TRDJ1, with a possible D match to TRDD2 (7 bases). The CDR3 is 15 amino acids. The germline gives CDR1 TSWWSYY, CDR2 QGS. The CDR3 DNA reads TGTGCCCTTGGGGGCGTTCCTACCTACACCGATAAACTCATCTTT. Its protein product is CALGGVPTYTDKLIF.

About this clone: Since a far larger clone is one base different, this is likely a read error. This CDR3 is also generated by other DNA sequences in the sample. The chain carries TRDV1 and TRDJ1, with D tentatively TRDD3 (5 bases). Germline lookup yields CDR1 TSWWSYY and CDR2 QGS. The CDR3 is 14 residues long. The CDR3 is CALGELRFHFKLIF. CDR3 DNA sequence: TGTGCTCTCGGGGAATTACGATTCCATTTTAAACTCATCTTT.

This clone turned up a few times. TCRdb attributes to this sequence the protein of a much larger clone, which differs from the DNA translation at residue 16; a read error is likely, and the protein displayed is translated from the DNA. Other DNA sequences in the same sample also yield this CDR3. The chain employs TRDV2 and TRDJ3, with TRDD3 identical over 9 bases. The CDR3 has 18 amino acids. Germline-derived CDR1 and CDR2 are GEAIGNYY and EKD. CDR3 region: CACDTVLGDSWDTRQIFF. The CDR3 region has the DNA TGTGCCTGTGACACCGTACTGGGGGACTCCTGGGACACCCGACAGATATTTTTC.

This clone was seen only a few times. A far larger clone lies a single base away; this is likely a read error. The sample holds other DNA sequences that translate to the same CDR3. The genes are TRDV2 and TRDJ3; D may be TRDD1 or TRDD3 (5 bases each). CDR3 length equals 18 residues. Germline V gene sequence: CDR1 GEAIGNYY, CDR2 EKD. V was trimmed by 3 bases and J by 3 bases, leaving 17 bases between them. CDR3 DNA sequence: TGTGCCTGTGACTGGGGAATAGACCCGATCTGGGACACCCGACAGATGTTTTTC. Translating gives CACDWGIDPIWDTRQMFF.

In regard to this clone: The TCRdb record carries a much larger clone's protein, which differs from this DNA's translation at residue 5; a read error is the likely cause, and the protein listed here is the DNA translation. This sequence joins TRDV2 and TRDJ1, with 11 bases identical to TRDD3. The CDR3 consists of 16 residues. CDR1 is GEAIGNYY and CDR2 is EKD in the germline V gene. V dropped 3 bases and J dropped 0; count of bases not matched to a gene: 5. The CDR3 spells CACDSGGYSYTDKLIF. As DNA, the CDR3 is TGTGCCTGTGACTCTGGGGGATACTCTTACACCGATAAACTCATCTTT.

This clone was detected only a few times. The chain combines TRDV2 with TRDJ3; 8 bases align to TRDD3. This CDR3 has 20 residues. Germline assignment: CDR1 GEAIGNYY and CDR2 EKD. V trimming: 0 bases; J trimming: 0 bases; junction bases outside the gene matches: 9. The CDR3 nucleotides read TGTGCCTGTGACACCGTACTGGGGGCCACCAGCTCCTGGGACACCCGACAGATGTTTTTC. This gives the protein CACDTVLGATSSWDTRQMFF.

In its sample, this clone ranks as medium-sized (0.01 to 0.1%). The chain carries TRDV1 and TRDJ1; 10 nucleotides match TRDD3. With V trimmed by 3 bases and J by 1 base, 14 bases remained unmatched. CDR1 and CDR2 from the germline V gene are TSWWSYY and QGS. The CDR3 totals 19 residues. The CDR3 DNA is TGTGCTCTTGGGGATAGACTACTTACTGGGGGATCCCGCACCGATAAACTCATCTTT. This encodes CALGDRLLTGGSRTDKLIF.

As regards this clone: TCRdb lists the protein of a much larger clone for this DNA, which differs at residue 16, so this is likely a read error; the protein given here is translated from the DNA itself. J is TRDJ1 and V is TRDV3, with 7 bases aligning to TRDD3. The CDR3 loop spans 18 amino acids. Germline CDR1 is TVYSNPD and CDR2 is GDNSRS (reference sequence). CDR3 protein: CAFNLSWGLTSAPDKFIF. The CDR3 nucleotides read TGTGCCTTTAATCTTAGCTGGGGGTTAACCTCGGCGCCCGATAAATTCATCTTT.

In its sample, this clone was seen a few times. TCRdb attributes to this sequence the protein of a much larger clone, which differs from the DNA translation at residue 9; a read error is likely, and the protein displayed is translated from the DNA. This chain joins TRDV2 and TRDJ3, with a weak D call TRDD3 (6 bases). Germline V gene lookup returns CDR1 GEAIGNYY and CDR2 EKD. The V gene lost 0 bases and the J gene lost 1 base, with 12 bases spanning the gap. The CDR3 sequence is 18 residues long. The CDR3 nucleotides are TGTGCCTGTGACACCTGGGGATCCAGATCCTGGGACACCCGACAGATGTTTTTC. It codes for CACDTWGSRSWDTRQMFF.

This clone was counted a few times. The same CDR3 is also encoded by other DNA sequences in this sample. The rearrangement joins TRDV2 to TRDJ3; TRDD3 agrees at 12 bases. This CDR3 comprises 20 residues. With 1 base clipped from V and 0 bases from J, the junction kept 6 bases outside the gene matches. The germline CDR1 and CDR2 sequences are GEAIGNYY and EKD. Written as DNA, the CDR3 is TGTGCCTGTGACACTGTACTGGGGGATACCAGCTCCTGGGACACCCGACAGATGTTTTTC. This encodes CACDTVLGDTSSWDTRQMFF.

In the case of this clone: It is likely a read error: a sequence one base away is far more abundant. The same CDR3 arises from other DNA sequences in this sample as well. V gene TRDV2 combines with J gene TRDJ3, with 10 bases fitting TRDD3. Germline V gene data show CDR1 as GEAIGNYY and CDR2 as EKD. The CDR3 covers 17 residues. CDR3 DNA sequence: TGTGCCTGTGACGAACTGGGGGATTCCTGGGACACCCGACAGATGTTCTTC. Translated, it gives CACDELGDSWDTRQMFF.

Comment on this clone: A read error may be the cause here, since a much bigger clone is one base away. The rearrangement uses TRDV1 and TRDJ3; perhaps TRDD2 as D (6 bases). Germline-derived CDR1 and CDR2 are TSWWSYY and QGS. The V end lost 5 bases, the J end lost 0 bases, and 35 bases lay between the germline ends. This CDR3 has 25 residues. In nucleotides, the CDR3 is TGTGCTCTTGGGAACCCCCCCCATCCTACACTCCGACCGCGGGCCGACTCCTGGGACACCCGACAGATGTTTTTC. Its translation: CALGNPPHPTLRPRADSWDTRQMFF.

Remarks on this clone: The protein in TCRdb stems from a much larger clone and differs at residue 6 from this DNA's translation, likely a read error; here the protein is translated from the DNA. The chain joins TRDV2 to TRDJ3; tentative D call: TRDD3 (5 bases). The germline V and J ends were trimmed by 0 bases and 0 bases, with 11 bases remaining between them. Germline V gives CDR1 GEAIGNYY, CDR2 EKD. The CDR3 has 18 residues. CDR3: CACDTRDFYSWDTRQMFF. The CDR3 region has the DNA TGTGCCTGTGACACCAGGGATTTCTACTCCTGGGACACCCGACAGATGTTTTTC.

Of note for this clone: A far larger clone is one base from this, pointing to a likely read error. This sequence joins TRDV2 and TRDJ3; tentatively, D is TRDD2 (6 bases). The CDR3 has 21 residues. The V gene's germline CDR1 is GEAIGNYY and CDR2 EKD. The CDR3 here is CACDTGDLPGESSRDTRQMFF. The CDR3 DNA follows: TGTGCCTGTGACACCGGAGACCTTCCCGGGGAGTCCTCCCGGGACACCCGACAGATGTTTTTC.

This clone has a handful of counts. A single base separates this from a much larger clone, so it may be a read error. Other DNA variants within this sample encode the same CDR3. The rearrangement links TRDV1 to TRDJ1; 10 bases line up with TRDD3. The CDR3 loop spans 22 amino acids. The V segment lost 4 bases and the J segment 2 bases; nucleotides outside the gene matches: 25. Germline CDR1 and CDR2: TSWWSYY and QGS. CDR3 sequence reads: CALGACSYASRSWGIETDKLIF. CDR3 nucleotide sequence: TGTGCTCTTGGGGCTTGTTCCTACGCCTCTCGATCCTGGGGGATAGAGACCGATAAACTCATCTTT.

A few counts support this clone. This likely stems from a read error, as it lies one base from a far larger clone. Other DNA sequences in the sample encode the same CDR3. This chain joins TRDV2 and TRDJ3; TRDD3 agrees at 12 bases. Germline CDR1 and CDR2: GEAIGNYY and EKD. The CDR3 is 20 amino acids. CDR3 coding DNA: TGTGCCTGTGACACCGGTACTGGGGGATACACGGCTTGGGACACCCGGCAGATGTTTTTC. Its protein is CACDTGTGGYTAWDTRQMFF.